This T cell receptor beta chain appears in the sequencing data of a study of radiation and T cells in renal cell carcinoma. Germline CDR1 is SQVTM and CDR2 is ANQGSEA. The J segment lost 4 bases and the V segment lost 2 bases, leaving 7 bases of the junction unmatched. The CDR3 has 14 residues. Stated time point: baseline pretreatment blood. Stated treatment: 15 Gy SBRT to primary tumor, nephrectomy 4 weeks later. To note about this clone: The antigen is not known.

Sequencing was performed with immunoSEQ multiplex PCR; in TCRdb, only in-frame clones are kept and a portion is missing. The data contain tens of thousands of clones, approximately 80% of them singletons. Study-level results: In blood, top tumor clones expanded by 2 weeks, shrinking by 4.

The material sequenced was blood, taken from a patient whose treatment included radiotherapy and nephrectomy. This chain links TRBV29-1 with TRBJ1-2, with 7 bases fitting TRBD1. The receptor comes from a man aged 60-69 years with renal cell carcinoma. The CDR3 region is CSVESIGTVYGYTF. The CDR3 coding sequence is TGCAGCGTTGAAAGTATCGGGACAGTCTATGGCTACACCTTC.